This paragraph covers one T cell receptor (beta chain) sequence. What it binds is not known. Trimming removed 4 bases from V and 7 bases from J; junction bases left unmatched: 10. Germline CDR1 reads SGHNT; CDR2 reads YENEEA. This CDR3 is built from 17 residues. The source of the sample is a study of identifying expanded T cells in peripheral blood. Study-level points and caveats: Over two and four weeks, about 15 and 19 clones changed, versus roughly 1.1 between replicates.

Clones were sequenced by immunoSEQ multiplex PCR, and TCRdb holds only the in-frame ones, with some missing. Seen here are around 90,000 clones, about 91% observed once, and the top ten hold roughly 4%. The origin of this receptor is a person between 18 and 75 years old in good health. The sequenced sample consisted of blood. V is TRBV11-3 and J is TRBJ1-6; TRBD1 matches at 10 bases. CDR3 bases: TGTGCCAGCAGCTCTGACTCCGGGACAGGGGCGAATTCACCCCTCCACTTT. This codes for CASSSDSGTGANSPLHF. The full variable domain, its missing parts supplied by reference TRBV11-3 and TRBJ1-6, is EAGVVQSPRYKIIEKKQPVAFWCNPISGHNTLYWYLQNLGQGPELLIRYENEEAVDDSQLPKDRFSAERLKGVDSTLKIQPAELGDSAVYLCASSSDSGTGANSPLHFGNGTRLTVT.